What follows are 10 T cell receptor beta chains derived from one specimen sequenced in a study of cytomegalovirus exposure and HLA in healthy donors. PCR involved 60 Vbeta and 13 Jbeta primers. The method was immunoSEQ multiplex PCR; TCRdb's version includes in-frame clones alone and lacks a portion of them. The sample has roughly 100,000 clones. Sequencing was performed on PBMCs. The receptors were gathered from a man aged 40-49 years in good health and CMV-seronegative.

The V gene is TRBV7-8, the J gene TRBJ1-3; 7 bases line up with TRBD1. V was clipped by 1 base and J by 0 bases; unmatched bases: 3. This CDR3 is 16 amino acids long. Germline CDR1 and CDR2: SGHVS and FQNEAQ. This CDR3 is CASSLVGGDSGNTIYF. The DNA of the CDR3 is TGTGCCAGCAGCTTAGTAGGGGGCGACTCTGGAAACACCATATATTTT.

On this clone: Other DNA variants within this sample encode the same CDR3. The CDR3 DNA follows: TGTGCCAGCAGTCCCCCTACGAGGGCAGATACGCAGTATTTT. Residues: CASSPPTRADTQYF. This sequence joins TRBV28 and TRBJ2-3, with TRBD2 as a possible D gene (5 bases). Germline-derived CDR1 and CDR2 are MDHEN and SYDVKM. There are 14 residues in the CDR3. V dropped 5 bases and J dropped 4 bases, with 13 bases sitting between them.

For the CDR3, the DNA is TGTGCTAGTGGTTTAAACTTGGGCTTCGCGCCAGCTTTCTTT. Translating gives CASGLNLGFAPAFF. The chain couples TRBV12-5 to TRBJ1-1; D is uncertain. Germline V lookup: CDR1 LGHNT, CDR2 FRNRAP. CDR3 length: 14 amino acids. The V end was cut by 3 bases, the J end by 10 bases, with 18 bases between. Filled out from reference TRBV12-5 and TRBJ1-1, the complete variable domain reads DARVTQTPRHKVTEMGQEVTMRCQPILGHNTVFWYRQTMMQGLELLAYFRNRAPLDDSGMPKDRFSAEMPDATLATLKIQPSEPRDSAVYFCASGLNLGFAPAFFGQGTRLTVV.

The chain uses TRBV5-5 and TRBJ2-7, with 7 bases aligning to TRBD1. The ends lost 3 bases at V and 1 base at J; junction bases unmatched: 7. CDR3 length: 15 residues. The germline V gene encodes CDR1 SGHKS and CDR2 YYEKEE (reference sequence). CDR3 loop: CASSWQDRFSYEQYF. The CDR3 DNA reads TGTGCCAGCAGCTGGCAGGACAGGTTTTCCTACGAGCAGTACTTC.

Turning to this clone: The same CDR3 can be traced to other DNA sequences in this sample. The chain joins TRBV5-1 to TRBJ1-2; D might be TRBD1 (6 bases). Germline V gene sequence: CDR1 SGHRS, CDR2 YFSETQ. This CDR3 comprises 14 residues. V lost 4 bases, J lost 0 bases, and 10 bases lay in between. The CDR3 reads CASSPGQANYGYTF. The CDR3 DNA is TGCGCCAGCAGCCCGGGACAAGCTAACTATGGCTACACCTTC.

The chain carries TRBV13 and TRBJ2-6, with TRBD2 identical over 14 bases. The CDR3 covers 19 residues. The V gene's germline CDR1 is PRHDT and CDR2 FYEKMQ (reference sequence). With V trimmed by 2 bases and J by 2 bases, 5 bases remained unmatched. The CDR3 nucleotides read TGTGCCAGCAGCTTATGGGGACTAGCGGGAGTTCCTGGGGCCAACGTCCTGACTTTC. Amino acid sequence: CASSLWGLAGVPGANVLTF.

V is TRBV6-6 and J is TRBJ2-7; perhaps TRBD2 as D (5 bases). CDR3 length: 11 amino acids. The V and J ends lost 6 bases and 7 bases respectively, with 10 bases between them. Germline CDR1 MNHNY, CDR2 SVGAGI (reference sequence). CDR3 nucleotides: TGTGCCAGCAGCGCCACTAGAGAGCAGTACTTC. This translates into CASSATREQYF.

The rearrangement joins TRBV29-1 to TRBJ2-3, with 8 positions matching TRBD1. Germline V gene lookup returns CDR1 SQVTM and CDR2 ANQGSEA. After removal of 5 bases from V and 0 bases from J, the junction contained 7 bases not matched to a gene. This CDR3 has 15 amino acids. The DNA of the CDR3 is TGCAGCGTTTTCGGACAGGGAACTAGCACAGATACGCAGTATTTT. Its protein is CSVFGQGTSTDTQYF.

The chain combines TRBV5-4 with TRBJ2-7; TRBD1 agrees at 9 bases. Germline CDR1 SGHNT, CDR2 YYREEE (reference sequence). This CDR3 contains 15 residues. V shed 3 bases and J 6 bases; nucleotides not matched to a gene: 10. The CDR3 region has the DNA TGTGCCAGCAGCTCCAGGGACAGGGCCTTGGGCGAGCAGTACTTC. Amino acid sequence: CASSSRDRALGEQYF. The whole variable domain, filled in from reference TRBV5-4 and TRBJ2-7, reads ETGVTQSPTHLIKTRGQQVTLRCSSQSGHNTVSWYQQALGQGPQFIFQYYREEENGRGNFPPRFSGLQFPNYSSELNVNALELDDSALYLCASSSRDRALGEQYFGPGTRLTVT.

This chain joins TRBV7-2 and TRBJ2-1; 8 nucleotides agree with TRBD2. Germline-derived CDR1 and CDR2 are SGHTA and FQGNSA. With 5 bases clipped from V and 1 base from J, the junction kept 10 bases outside the gene matches. This CDR3 region has 17 residues. The CDR3 DNA reads TGTGCCAGCAGCCTAACGGTCACTAGCGGTTCCTACAATGAGCAGTTCTTC. Amino acids: CASSLTVTSGSYNEQFF.